Listed below are T cell receptor beta chains from one sample, sequenced in a study of cytomegalovirus exposure and HLA in healthy donors. The method was immunoSEQ multiplex PCR; TCRdb's version includes in-frame clones alone and lacks a portion of them. This table has roughly 100,000 clones, around three quarters appearing once. Sequencing was done on a sample of PBMCs. These receptors all stem from a young woman in good health and CMV-seropositive. CDR3s include the opening cysteine and the closing phenylalanine or tryptophan. A D gene is named only where the DNA matches it firmly. Clone size appears in some rows only: once, few, many, or a class for an expanded clone.

j_gene	v_gene	len	d_gene	abundance	CDR3aa	CDR3nt
TRBJ1-1	TRBV6-6	14	NA	medium-sized	CASSYDGRGTEAFF	TGTGCCAGCAGTTACGATGGGAGGGGCACTGAAGCTTTCTTT
TRBJ1-2	TRBV6-6	14	NA	few	CASSYGGDWDGYTF	TGTGCCAGCAGTTACGGAGGGGATTGGGACGGCTACACCTTC
TRBJ2-7	TRBV7-7	13	NA	NA	CASSLGRSYEQYF	TGTGCTAGCAGCTTGGGCAGATCCTACGAGCAGTACTTC
TRBJ1-4	TRBV5-1	15	TRBD1	NA	CASSLAGTGNEKLFF	TGCGCCAGCAGCTTGGCAGGGACAGGGAATGAAAAACTGTTTTTT
TRBJ2-3	TRBV2	16	TRBD2	NA	CASTRLADARTDTQYF	TGTGCCAGCACTAGACTAGCGGACGCCCGCACAGATACGCAGTATTTT
TRBJ1-1	TRBV4-1	14	NA	NA	CASSQDLRHTEAFF	TGCGCCAGCAGCCAAGATCTGAGGCACACTGAAGCTTTCTTT
TRBJ1-1	TRBV30	13	NA	NA	CAWRLGGRTEAFF	TGTGCCTGGAGGCTGGGAGGACGGACTGAAGCTTTCTTT
TRBJ2-1	TRBV6-6	14	TRBD1	few	CASRVPGQYNEQFF	TGTGCCAGCAGAGTCCCGGGACAGTACAATGAGCAGTTCTTC
TRBJ1-2	TRBV28	15	NA	NA	CASSFFDSPNYGYTF	TGTGCCAGCAGTTTCTTTGACAGCCCTAACTATGGCTACACCTTC
TRBJ1-1	TRBV12-2	17	NA	NA	CASRIPPGGWGLPRAFF	TGTGCAAGTCGGATCCCCCCCGGGGGTTGGGGCCTGCCTCGAGCTTTCTTT
TRBJ1-1	TRBV9	14	NA	NA	CASTPGGAGTEAFF	TGTGCCAGCACCCCCGGGGGGGCGGGCACTGAAGCTTTCTTT
TRBJ1-5	TRBV4-3	16	NA	NA	CASSPGRDYSNQPQHF	TGCGCCAGCAGCCCGGGGAGGGATTATAGCAATCAGCCCCAGCATTTT
TRBJ1-4	TRBV6-5	14	TRBD1	once	CASSSRGANEKLFF	TGTGCCAGCAGTTCCAGGGGGGCTAATGAAAAACTGTTTTTT
TRBJ1-6	TRBV5-4	14	TRBD1	few	CASRRQGDNSPLHF	TGTGCCAGCAGGCGGCAGGGGGATAATTCACCCCTCCACTTT
TRBJ2-7	TRBV7-2	14	TRBD1	NA	CASSLRTGGHEQYF	TGTGCCAGCAGCTTAAGGACAGGGGGCCACGAGCAGTACTTC
TRBJ1-5	TRBV16	11	NA	NA	CASSQSQPQHF	TGTGCCAGCAGCCAGAGTCAGCCCCAGCATTTT
TRBJ2-7	TRBV7-9	15	TRBD1	NA	CASSHYLGTGLEQYF	TGTGCCAGCAGCCACTACCTCGGGACAGGGCTGGAGCAGTACTTC
TRBJ2-1	TRBV7-3	15	NA	NA	CASSLLPGEYNEQFF	TGTGCCAGCAGCTTATTACCCGGGGAATACAATGAGCAGTTCTTC
TRBJ1-1	TRBV5-4	14	NA	NA	CASSIRGKNTEAFF	TGTGCCAGCAGCATACGGGGGAAGAACACTGAAGCTTTCTTT
TRBJ1-5	TRBV15	14	TRBD1	once	CATSGQGGVQPQHF	TGTGCCACCAGTGGACAGGGGGGCGTTCAGCCCCAGCATTTT